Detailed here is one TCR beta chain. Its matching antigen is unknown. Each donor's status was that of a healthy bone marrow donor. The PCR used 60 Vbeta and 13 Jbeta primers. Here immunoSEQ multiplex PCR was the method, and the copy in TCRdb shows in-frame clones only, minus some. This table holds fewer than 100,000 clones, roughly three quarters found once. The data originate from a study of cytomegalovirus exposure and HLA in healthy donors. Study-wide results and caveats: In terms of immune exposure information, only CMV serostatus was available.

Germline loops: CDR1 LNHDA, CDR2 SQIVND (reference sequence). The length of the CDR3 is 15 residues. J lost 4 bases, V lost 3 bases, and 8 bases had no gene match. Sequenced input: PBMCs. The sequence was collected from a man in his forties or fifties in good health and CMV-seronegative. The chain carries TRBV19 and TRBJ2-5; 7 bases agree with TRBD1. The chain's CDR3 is CASSIPGQFLETQYF. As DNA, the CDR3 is TGTGCCAGTAGTATCCCGGGACAGTTCCTAGAGACCCAGTACTTC. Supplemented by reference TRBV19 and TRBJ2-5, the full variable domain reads DGGITQSPKYLFRKEGQNVTLSCEQNLNHDAMYWYRQDPGQGLRLIYYSQIVNDFQKGDIAEGYSVSREKKESFPLTVTSAQKNPTAFYLCASSIPGQFLETQYFGPGTRLLVL.